This T cell receptor (beta chain) was sequenced in a study of CD8 T cells in Susac syndrome. CDR1 and CDR2 (germline): SGHAT, FQNNGV. Trimming removed 2 bases at V and 0 bases at J, with 10 bases between. The CDR3 contains 15 residues. A quantity of roughly 0.5 to 1 ug RNA underwent reverse transcription using random hexamers. One entry per CDR3 protein results from TCRdb running MiXCR on the immunoSEQ multiplex PCR reads. The repertoire holds about 250,000 distinct CDR3 sequences, around 95% seen once, with roughly 0.07% in the top ten. The clonotype comes from a human donor with multiple sclerosis. The chain couples TRBV11-2 to TRBJ1-1, with D perhaps matching TRBD1 (5 bases). Sequencing was done on a sample of CD4+ T cells from PBMCs. This chain's CDR3 is CASSLSRVMNTEAFF. Written as DNA, the CDR3 is TGTGCCAGCAGCTTAAGCAGGGTCATGAACACTGAAGCTTTCTTT.